This TCR beta chain stems from a study of T cells after yellow fever vaccination (dated by TCRdb to between 2019 and 2020). Looking at the study overall: The SMART-Seq v4 Ultra Low Input RNA kit was used to prepare libraries from fractions with low cell numbers. Blood samples were taken at several timepoints before and after primary and secondary immunization, and bulk PBMC replicates and cell subsets were isolated. Two healthy male donors, one aged 18 to 30 and one aged 30 to 40 years, were included in the cohort. Bulk TCR alpha and beta repertoires were sequenced longitudinally to track T-cell clones before and after primary and booster YFV17D yellow fever vaccination. Paper-wide results and their limitations: Because abundant contaminating clonotypes from the bulk population could be contained in FACS-sorted repertoires, computational filtering was required. Only a couple of donors were included in the study, so the extent to which the findings can be generalized is limited. A small fraction of clonotypes appeared in both the CD4 and CD8 compartments, likely as a result of convergent recombination. After the booster, most of the clones that had expanded following primary vaccination were detected again (96% of CD4 and 80% to 90% of CD8), which suggests that memory was broadly maintained. Compared with the primary T-cell response, the secondary T-cell response was faster but weaker, reaching its peak on day 5 rather than on day 15.

With regard to this clonotype: What antigen it recognizes has not been identified. One base away there is no much larger clone; base qualities are not given.

After removal of 5 bases from V and 8 bases from J, the junction retains 12 bases not matched to a gene. The CDR3 spans 15 residues, from the cysteine through the phenylalanine. Of the read, only the CDR3 DNA is kept; its 45 bases are in frame from base 1. Via the germline V gene, CDR1 is MNHNS and CDR2 SASEGT. TCR cDNA was synthesized by 5'RACE template switching, which introduced a universal primer site and unique molecular identifiers. Priming of cDNA synthesis was performed from both the TCR alpha and TCR beta constant segments. Library amplification used two PCR steps, and the second PCR step added sample barcodes and sequencing adapters. Libraries were sequenced on Illumina HiSeq 2500 (2x100 bp) or NovaSeq (2x150 bp). The study's own analysis went as follows. MIGEC was used to demultiplex reads and collapse the reads into UMI consensus sequences, and MiXCR was used for V(D)J alignment. Clonotypes responding to the vaccine were identified with edgeR on replicate PBMC samples, with the criteria of FDR below 0.01 and a log2 fold change above 5 up to day 15. CD4 or CD8 identity was assigned to each bulk clonotype according to whether the clonotype was present at higher abundance in the sequenced CD4 repertoire or the sequenced CD8 repertoire. TCRdb ran its own pipeline on the public reads, namely fastp trimming at Q25 and MiXCR clone calling, and kept in-frame beta chains. CDR3 protein duplicates are merged, each entry listing the most common genes and DNA. The V and J calls come from TCRdb's annotation, not from the publication. For this sample there are about 180,000 distinct CDR3 sequences; 6.2% appear just once. Of the sample, nearly 3% falls within the top ten clones.

In light of the paper, this sample's treatment or condition label describes: live attenuated yellow fever vaccine strain. PBMCs were isolated from peripheral blood using a standard Ficoll-Paque protocol. Dynabeads CD4 and CD8 positive selection kits were used to isolate CD4 and CD8 T-cell fractions. TriZol was used to extract RNA from bulk PBMCs, CD4 and CD8 fractions, and dextramer-positive and dextramer-negative fractions. In this chain, TRBV6-1 is recombined with TRBJ2-1, with 7 central nucleotides matching TRBD1. The sequencing here drew on CD4+ T cells sorted from PBMCs, taken on the day of the first yellow fever vaccination. This clonotype originated in a man between 18 and 35 years old who received the YFV17D yellow fever vaccine. This receptor has the CDR3 CASSPDDRVRDEQFF. The DNA is TGTGCCAGCAGTCCCGATGACAGGGTGAGGGATGAGCAGTTCTTC.